Below, 5 T cell receptor beta chains from the same sample are listed, as sequenced in a study of cytomegalovirus exposure and HLA in healthy donors. A multiplex PCR was run with 60 Vbeta primers and 13 Jbeta primers. Data came from immunoSEQ multiplex PCR; TCRdb stores just in-frame clones and leaves some out. The repertoire holds some 130,000 clones, with about 80% as singletons. The sample taken for sequencing was PBMCs. Source of these receptors: a man in his forties in good health and CMV-seropositive.

J is TRBJ1-1 and V is TRBV30, with 8 bases aligning to TRBD1. Germline V CDR1 and CDR2: GTSNPN, SVGIG (reference sequence). Trimming removed 8 bases from V and 0 bases from J; junction bases left unmatched: 11. The CDR3 covers 15 residues. CDR3 sequence (DNA): TGTGCCAGTCAGCGCAGGGGGCCCCTGAACACTGAAGCTTTCTTT. Protein product: CASQRRGPLNTEAFF.

The rearrangement uses TRBV21-1 and TRBJ1-5; the table's D call, TRBD1, has no DNA check behind it. TRBV21-1 is noted as a pseudogene. The CDR3 runs 16 residues. The CDR3 region is CASSRECNRGDQPQHF. CDR3 coding DNA: TGTGCCAGCAGCAGAGAGTGTAACAGGGGGGATCAGCCCCAGCATTTT.

This clone was picked up a small number of times. The chain recombines TRBV19 with TRBJ2-5; 8 bases fit TRBD1. The last part of the DNA fits TRBJ2-7 better; the J call may be wrong. This CDR3 contains 12 residues. The germline CDR1 and CDR2 sequences are LNHDA and SQIVND (reference sequence). The CDR3 reads CASSRTGLEQYF. DNA for the CDR3: TGTGCCAGCTCCCGGACAGGGCTCGAGCAGTACTTC.

The rearrangement uses TRBV28 and TRBJ1-1; TRBD1 might be the D (5 bases). V shed 7 bases and J shed 2 bases, with 14 bases lying between them. Germline assignment: CDR1 MDHEN and CDR2 SYDVKM. The CDR3 consists of 14 residues. The DNA of the CDR3 is TGTGCCAGCATCGAGTCGGGGGGTAACACTGAAGCTTTCTTT. This gives the protein CASIESGGNTEAFF.

The rearrangement uses TRBV11-2 and TRBJ1-3; 12 positions agree with TRBD1. Germline V lookup: CDR1 SGHAT, CDR2 FQNNGV. The CDR3 is made up of 17 amino acids. The trim removed 7 bases at V and 1 base at J, leaving 8 bases unmatched. The CDR3 spells CASNSAGQGASGNTIYF. CDR3 bases: TGTGCCAGCAACTCGGCGGGACAGGGGGCTTCTGGAAACACCATATATTTT.